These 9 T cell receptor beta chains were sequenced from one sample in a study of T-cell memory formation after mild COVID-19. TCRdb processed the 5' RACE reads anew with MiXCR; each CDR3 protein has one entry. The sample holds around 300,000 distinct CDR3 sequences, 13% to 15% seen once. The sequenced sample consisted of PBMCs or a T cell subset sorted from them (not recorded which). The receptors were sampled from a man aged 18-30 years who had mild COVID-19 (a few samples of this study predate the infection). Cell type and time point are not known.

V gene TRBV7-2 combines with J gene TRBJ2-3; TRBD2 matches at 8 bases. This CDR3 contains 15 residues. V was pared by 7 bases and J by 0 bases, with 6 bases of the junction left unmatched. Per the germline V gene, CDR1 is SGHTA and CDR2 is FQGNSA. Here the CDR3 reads CASIRGGSSTDTQYF. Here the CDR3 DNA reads TGTGCCAGCATCCGGGGGGGCTCTAGCACAGATACGCAGTATTTT.

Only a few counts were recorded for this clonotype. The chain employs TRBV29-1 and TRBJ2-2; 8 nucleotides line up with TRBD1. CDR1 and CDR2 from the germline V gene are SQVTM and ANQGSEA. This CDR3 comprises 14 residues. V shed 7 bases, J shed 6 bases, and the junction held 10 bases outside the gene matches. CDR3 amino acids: CSGARTTGAGELFF. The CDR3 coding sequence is TGCAGCGGCGCAAGAACGACAGGGGCCGGGGAGCTGTTTTTT.

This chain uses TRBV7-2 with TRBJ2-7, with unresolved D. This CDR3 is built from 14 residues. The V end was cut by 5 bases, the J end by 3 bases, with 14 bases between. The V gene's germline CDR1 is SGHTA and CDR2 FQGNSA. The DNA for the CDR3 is TGTGCCAGCAGCCCATACGTAGGGCTCTACGAGCAGTACGTC. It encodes CASSPYVGLYEQYV.

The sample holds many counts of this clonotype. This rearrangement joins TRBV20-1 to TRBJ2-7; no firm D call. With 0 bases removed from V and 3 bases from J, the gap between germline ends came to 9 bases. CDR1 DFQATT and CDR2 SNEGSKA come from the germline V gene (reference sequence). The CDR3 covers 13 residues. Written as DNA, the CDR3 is TGCAGTGCTAGAGATCAGGCTGGCTACGAGCAGTACTTC. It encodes CSARDQAGYEQYF.

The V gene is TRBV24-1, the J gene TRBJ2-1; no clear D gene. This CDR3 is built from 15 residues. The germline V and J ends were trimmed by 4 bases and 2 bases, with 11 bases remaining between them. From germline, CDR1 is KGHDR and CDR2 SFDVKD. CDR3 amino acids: CATSDPRVPYNEQFF. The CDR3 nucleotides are TGTGCCACCAGTGACCCCCGGGTGCCCTACAATGAGCAGTTCTTC.

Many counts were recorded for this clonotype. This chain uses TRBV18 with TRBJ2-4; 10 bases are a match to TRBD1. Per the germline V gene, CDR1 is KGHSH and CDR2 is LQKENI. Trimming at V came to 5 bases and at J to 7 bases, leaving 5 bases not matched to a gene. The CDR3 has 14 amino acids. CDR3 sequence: CASSTGQGKNIQYF. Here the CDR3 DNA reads TGTGCCAGCTCAACGGGACAGGGGAAGAACATTCAGTACTTC. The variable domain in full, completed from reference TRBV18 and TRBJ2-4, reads NAGVMQNPRHLVRRRGQEARLRCSPMKGHSHVYWYRQLPEEGLKFMVYLQKENIIDESGMPKERFSAEFPKEGPSILRIQQVVRGDSAAYFCASSTGQGKNIQYFGAGTRLSVL.

The CDR3 nucleotides are TGTGCCAGCATCCCGTCGACAGGGGATAACAATGAGCAGTTCTTC. This codes for CASIPSTGDNNEQFF. V and J are TRBV7-8 and TRBJ2-1; 8 positions match TRBD1. V shed 7 bases, J shed 5 bases, and the junction held 10 bases outside the gene matches. Germline V lookup: CDR1 SGHVS, CDR2 FQNEAQ. This CDR3 has 15 residues.

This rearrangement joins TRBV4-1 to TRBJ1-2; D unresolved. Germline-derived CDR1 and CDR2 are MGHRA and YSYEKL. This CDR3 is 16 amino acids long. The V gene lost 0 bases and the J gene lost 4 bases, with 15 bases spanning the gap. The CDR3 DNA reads TGCGCCAGCAGCCAAGATCAATCCACGTCCTTCTATGGCTACACCTTC. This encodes CASSQDQSTSFYGYTF.

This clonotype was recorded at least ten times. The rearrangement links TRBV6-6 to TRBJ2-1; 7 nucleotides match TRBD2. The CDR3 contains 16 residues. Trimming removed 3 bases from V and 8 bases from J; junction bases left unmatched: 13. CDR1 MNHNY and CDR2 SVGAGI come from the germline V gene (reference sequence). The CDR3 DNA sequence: TGTGCCAGCAGTTATTTCGATCCGGGGGGTCGGGATGAGCAGTTCTTC. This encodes CASSYFDPGGRDEQFF.